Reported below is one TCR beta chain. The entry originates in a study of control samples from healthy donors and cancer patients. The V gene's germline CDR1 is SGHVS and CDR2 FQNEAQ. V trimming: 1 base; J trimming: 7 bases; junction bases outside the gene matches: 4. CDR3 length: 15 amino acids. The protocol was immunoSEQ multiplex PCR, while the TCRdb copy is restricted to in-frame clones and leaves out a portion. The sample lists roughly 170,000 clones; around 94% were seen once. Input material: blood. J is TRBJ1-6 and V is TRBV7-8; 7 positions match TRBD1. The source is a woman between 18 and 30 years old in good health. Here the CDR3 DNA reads TGTGCCAGCAGCTTAGTGAAGGGGGCGAATTCACCCCTCCACTTT. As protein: CASSLVKGANSPLHF.